The next 32 T cell receptor beta chains were all read from a single sample in a study of blood T cells in healthy people across ages. A sample-barcoded 5' primer and a J-beta primer mix were used in a second PCR of roughly 7 to 11 cycles. TCRdb analysed the 5' RACE reads with MiXCR anew, one entry per CDR3 protein. The data show roughly 500,000 distinct CDR3 sequences, with more than 20% seen just once and less than 9% held by the top ten. In addition, the sample was reused for a study of T cells of mothers and their children.

The specimen was blood. These receptor sequences come from a boy younger than 18 in good health.

V and J are TRBV10-3 and TRBJ1-2; 8 nucleotides agree with TRBD1. With 0 bases clipped from V and 4 bases from J, the junction kept 4 bases outside the gene matches. This CDR3 has 15 amino acids. Germline lookup yields CDR1 ENHRY and CDR2 SYGVKD. The CDR3 nucleotides are TGTGCCATCAGTGAGTCAGGACAGGGTGCCTATGGCTACACCTTC. Translation gives CAISESGQGAYGYTF.

The chain carries TRBV11-2 and TRBJ1-5; TRBD1 might be the D (6 bases). Trimming cost V 3 bases and J 3 bases, with 9 bases left between them. The CDR3 consists of 14 residues. Per germline, CDR1 SGHAT and CDR2 FQNNGV. DNA for the CDR3: TGTGCCAGCAGCTTGGGGGGCACCAATCAGCCCCAGCATTTT. Translation gives CASSLGGTNQPQHF.

This clonotype was counted between two and nine times. The chain combines TRBV7-3 with TRBJ2-5; TRBD2 matches 8 bases. J lost 5 bases, V lost 3 bases, and 5 bases had no gene match. This CDR3 contains 14 residues. CDR1 and CDR2 (germline): SGHTA, FQGTGA. For the CDR3, the DNA is TGTGCCAGCAGCTTGAGCGGGAGCGGGGAGACCCAGTACTTC. It is translated as CASSLSGSGETQYF.

V gene TRBV29-1 combines with J gene TRBJ2-5; D may correspond to TRBD1 or TRBD2 (5 bases each). V shed 4 bases and J shed 4 bases, with 10 bases lying between them. Germline V CDR1 and CDR2: SQVTM, ANQGSEA. This CDR3 has 12 residues. The DNA for the CDR3 is TGCAGCGTTGTCGGGACGACAGAGACCCAGTACTTC. It yields the protein CSVVGTTETQYF.

This clonotype showed up just a few times. The gene calls are TRBV28 and TRBJ2-7; TRBD1 matches 8 bases. The CDR3 is 14 amino acids. Germline lookup yields CDR1 MDHEN and CDR2 SYDVKM. After removal of 3 bases from V and 4 bases from J, the junction contained 5 bases not matched to a gene. CDR3 in DNA: TGTGCCAGCAGTTTCAGGGGGCGAACTTACGAGCAGTACTTC. It yields the protein CASSFRGRTYEQYF.

This rearrangement joins TRBV9 to TRBJ1-2, with TRBD1 as a possible D gene (6 bases). Germline assignment: CDR1 SGDLS and CDR2 YYNGEE. The CDR3 sequence is 15 residues long. V shed 0 bases and J shed 0 bases, with 9 bases lying between them. CDR3 bases: TGTGCCAGCAGCGTAGCGGCAGGGGCTAACTATGGCTACACCTTC. Residues: CASSVAAGANYGYTF.

The chain combines TRBV20-1 with TRBJ1-1; tentatively, D is TRBD1 (5 bases). Germline CDR1 reads DFQATT; CDR2 reads SNEGSKA (reference sequence). V dropped 3 bases and J dropped 6 bases, with 11 bases sitting between them. The CDR3 covers 12 residues. The CDR3 nucleotides are TGCAGTGCTAGGGCCAGGGCGGCTGAAGCTTTCTTT. Protein sequence: CSARARAAEAFF.

This clonotype has more than one count but fewer than ten. The V and J genes are TRBV28 and TRBJ1-1; 11 bases align to TRBD1. Germline CDR1 reads MDHEN; CDR2 reads SYDVKM. This CDR3 is built from 15 residues. V lost 5 bases and J lost 4; bases outside the gene matches: 6. This chain's CDR3 is CASSPSGTGGTEAFF. The CDR3 region has the DNA TGTGCCAGCAGTCCCTCCGGGACAGGGGGCACTGAAGCTTTCTTT. The full variable domain, its missing parts supplied by reference TRBV28 and TRBJ1-1, is DVKVTQSSRYLVKRTGEKVFLECVQDMDHENMFWYRQDPGLGLRLIYFSYDVKMKEKGDIPEGYSVSREKKERFSLILESASTNQTSMYLCASSPSGTGGTEAFFGQGTRLTVV.

The J gene is TRBJ2-1, the V gene TRBV10-3; 9 bases align to TRBD1. The CDR3 spans 19 residues. From germline, CDR1 is ENHRY and CDR2 SYGVKD. Losses at the gene ends were 3 bases for V and 2 bases for J; bases not matched to a gene: 14. The CDR3 DNA reads TGTGCCATCAGTGATCCCCTCACCCGGGACAGGGAAACCTACAATGAGCAGTTCTTC. It is translated as CAISDPLTRDRETYNEQFF.

The DNA for the CDR3 is TGTGCCTGCACCTTCGGGGACAGGAGCTCCTACGAGCAGTACTTC. Translated, it gives CACTFGDRSSYEQYF. The chain uses TRBV7-2 and TRBJ2-7; TRBD1 matches at 8 bases. CDR1 is SGHTA, CDR2 FQGNSA, per germline. CDR3 size: 15 residues. With 11 bases clipped from V and 0 bases from J, the junction kept 12 bases outside the gene matches.

The chain employs TRBV20-1 and TRBJ2-7; 10 nucleotides match TRBD2. CDR3 length equals 16 residues. CDR1 is DFQATT, CDR2 SNEGSKA, per germline (reference sequence). Unmatched junction bases numbered 11, after V lost 1 base and J lost 5 bases. CDR3 sequence: CSARGPPAGGPHEQYF. DNA for the CDR3: TGCAGTGCTAGAGGACCCCCAGCGGGAGGGCCCCACGAGCAGTACTTC.

This clonotype occurred a few times. CDR3: CSSQLWTVIHNEQFF. The CDR3 DNA follows: TGCAGCTCCCAACTGTGGACTGTTATCCACAATGAGCAGTTCTTC. This chain joins TRBV20-1 and TRBJ2-1; D perhaps matches TRBD2 (5 bases). The CDR3 consists of 15 residues. Germline V CDR1 and CDR2: DFQATT, SNEGSKA (reference sequence).

This rearrangement joins TRBV7-9 to TRBJ2-1; 8 bases map to TRBD2. The V gene end was trimmed by 4 bases and the J gene end by 0 bases; junction bases not matched to a gene: 11. This CDR3 has 18 amino acids. Per the germline V gene, CDR1 is SEHNR and CDR2 is FQNEAQ (reference sequence). The CDR3 is CASSSQRGSGVSYNEQFF. The CDR3 coding sequence is TGTGCCAGCAGCTCACAACGGGGTAGCGGGGTCTCCTACAATGAGCAGTTCTTC.

The chain links TRBV6-2 or TRBV6-3 to TRBJ1-1; maybe TRBD1 (5 bases). The CDR3 runs 13 residues. The germline V and J ends were trimmed by 2 bases and 7 bases, with 11 bases remaining between them. The germline V gene has CDR1 MNHEY and CDR2 SVGEGT. Here the CDR3 reads CASSYTQVFEAFF. The CDR3 nucleotides are TGTGCCAGCAGTTACACACAGGTCTTTGAAGCTTTCTTT.

This clonotype appeared once. This chain links TRBV7-3 with TRBJ2-5; 12 nucleotides match TRBD2. With the DNA end fitting TRBJ2-1 better, the J assignment may be wrong. Germline CDR1 reads SGHTA; CDR2 reads FQGTGA. The CDR3 runs 15 residues. The CDR3 coding sequence is TGTGCCAGCAGCCCGACTAGCGGGAGTATCCATGAGCAGTTCTTC. Translation gives CASSPTSGSIHEQFF.

This chain links TRBV4-2 with TRBJ2-7; TRBD2 matches 15 bases. Per the germline V gene, CDR1 is LGHNA and CDR2 is YNFKEQ. J lost 3 bases, V lost 4 bases, and 10 bases had no gene match. The length of the CDR3 is 18 residues. The CDR3 sequence is CASSPRPGLAGGFYEQYF. In nucleotides, the CDR3 is TGTGCCAGCAGCCCGAGACCGGGACTAGCGGGAGGTTTCTACGAGCAGTACTTC.

V usage is TRBV20-1 and J usage is TRBJ2-7, with 8 bases that match TRBD1. Germline CDR1 is DFQATT and CDR2 is SNEGSKA (reference sequence). The J segment lost 5 bases and the V segment lost 6 bases, leaving 9 bases of the junction unmatched. This CDR3 contains 13 residues. DNA of the CDR3: TGCAGTGCCCTCGACAGGGGAGGCGACGAGCAGTACTTC. It translates to CSALDRGGDEQYF.

This clonotype was recorded a few times. The chain is built from TRBV29-1 and TRBJ2-7; D gene unclear. V was trimmed by 7 bases and J by 2 bases, leaving 12 bases between them. This CDR3 has 12 residues. The germline gives CDR1 SQVTM, CDR2 ANQGSEA. In DNA, the CDR3 is TGCAGCGGTCAGACATCGCCCTACGAGCAGTACTTC. Translation gives CSGQTSPYEQYF.

This chain connects TRBV29-1 to TRBJ2-3; D call uncertain. The V gene's germline CDR1 is SQVTM and CDR2 ANQGSEA. The CDR3 is made up of 15 amino acids. The ends were cut back, 1 base at V and 0 bases at J, with 11 bases in the middle. The CDR3 protein is CSVEGTDRSTDTQYF. CDR3 nucleotides: TGCAGCGTTGAAGGCACGGACCGGAGCACAGATACGCAGTATTTT.

This clonotype was observed a handful of times. The CDR3 loop reads CASSPTGRKGYTF. CDR3 DNA: TGCGCCAGCAGCCCGACAGGGCGCAAGGGCTACACCTTC. The genes are TRBV5-1 and TRBJ1-2, with TRBD1 matching 7 bases. V was pared by 4 bases and J by 8 bases, with 8 bases of the junction left unmatched. CDR1 and CDR2 from the germline V gene are SGHRS and YFSETQ. CDR3 length: 13 amino acids.

The DNA for the CDR3 is TGTGCCAGCAGCTTAGGATACCCTGAGGGTGCCTACGAGCAGTACTTC. The encoded protein is CASSLGYPEGAYEQYF. The chain combines TRBV7-6 with TRBJ2-7; maybe TRBD2 (5 bases). Germline CDR1 SGHVS, CDR2 FNYEAQ. V lost 1 base and J 2 bases, leaving 15 bases between the germline ends. The CDR3 covers 16 residues. Full variable domain (missing parts from reference TRBV7-6 and TRBJ2-7): GAGVSQSPRYKVTKRGQDVALRCDPISGHVSLYWYRQALGQGPEFLTYFNYEAQQDKSGLPNDRFSAERPEGSISTLTIQRTEQRDSAMYRCASSLGYPEGAYEQYFGPGTRLTVT.

A few counts support this clonotype. The chain recombines TRBV4-3 with TRBJ2-1; 9 positions agree with TRBD2. This CDR3 region has 18 residues. Germline CDR1 and CDR2: LGHNA and YSLEER. J was trimmed by 4 bases and V by 5 bases; bases with no gene match: 15. CDR3 in amino acids: CASSANPGLAGVYNEQFF. The DNA of the CDR3 is TGCGCCAGCAGCGCAAACCCGGGGTTAGCGGGAGTTTACAATGAGCAGTTCTTC.

This clonotype came up a few times. The chain joins TRBV4-3 to TRBJ1-4; 9 nucleotides line up with TRBD1. Losses at the gene ends were 6 bases for V and 5 bases for J; bases not matched to a gene: 1. The CDR3 runs 13 residues. CDR1 and CDR2 from the germline V gene are LGHNA and YSLEER. CDR3 in DNA: TGCGCCAGCAGGGGACAGGGAAATGAAAAACTGTTTTTT. It translates to CASRGQGNEKLFF.

This clonotype was counted between two and nine times. The chain employs TRBV27 and TRBJ2-5; the match to TRBD2 covers 9 bases. CDR1 is MNHEY, CDR2 SMNVEV, per germline (reference sequence). This CDR3 has 13 amino acids. The junction had 5 bases not matched to a gene; V was cut back by 8 bases and J by 4 bases. The CDR3 bases are TGTGCCAGCGGGCGGGAGGGTGCAGAGACCCAGTACTTC. Residues: CASGREGAETQYF.

The V call is TRBV20-1, the J call TRBJ2-1; TRBD2 aligns across 7 bases. The germline V gene has CDR1 DFQATT and CDR2 SNEGSKA (reference sequence). The CDR3 totals 14 residues. J lost 2 bases, V lost 4 bases, and 5 bases had no gene match. CDR3 nucleotides: TGCAGTGCTAAGCCTAGCGGACCCTACAATGAGCAGTTCTTC. The encoded protein is CSAKPSGPYNEQFF.

The chain is built from TRBV6-5 and TRBJ2-1, with D perhaps TRBD2 (5 bases). The length of the CDR3 is 13 residues. V lost 6 bases to trimming and J lost 4 bases, with 10 bases between them. Germline CDR1 reads MNHEY; CDR2 reads SVGAGI. CDR3 bases: TGTGCCAGCAGACCTACTAGATACAATGAGCAGTTCTTC. Protein: CASRPTRYNEQFF.

This clonotype was seen more than once but under ten times. The chain has TRBV20-1 and TRBJ2-7; 7 bases are a match to TRBD1. Looked up from germline, CDR1 is DFQATT and CDR2 is SNEGSKA (reference sequence). This CDR3 has 13 amino acids. Trimming at V came to 4 bases and at J to 4 bases, leaving 7 bases not matched to a gene. For the CDR3, the DNA is TGCAGTGCTAAAGGGGGCAGGGAGTACGAGCAGTACTTC. It codes for CSAKGGREYEQYF.

Written as DNA, the CDR3 is TGTGCCAGCAGGGGGGGGGTGACAGGGCCCTCCTACGAGCAGTACTTC. Translation: CASRGGVTGPSYEQYF. The chain joins TRBV5-6 to TRBJ2-7; D could derive from TRBD1 or TRBD2 (7 bases each). The germline V gene encodes CDR1 SGHDT and CDR2 YYEEEE. Trimming took off 5 bases at V and 0 bases at J, with 18 bases between the two ends. This CDR3 spans 16 amino acids.

The V call is TRBV29-1, the J call TRBJ1-2; no definite D call. There are 13 residues in the CDR3. The germline CDR1 and CDR2 sequences are SQVTM and ANQGSEA. Trimming took 7 bases from V and 1 from J, leaving 13 bases between them. The CDR3 DNA follows: TGCAGCGGGGAATTCCGGGATAACTATGGCTACACCTTC. Protein sequence: CSGEFRDNYGYTF.

This clonotype has a handful of counts. The J gene is TRBJ2-1, the V gene TRBV24-1, with a tentative D call TRBD1 (6 bases). In germline, CDR1 is KGHDR, CDR2 SFDVKD. This CDR3 contains 11 residues. V was trimmed by 9 bases and J by 9 bases, leaving 11 bases between them. This CDR3 reads CATHRVAEQFF. The CDR3 nucleotides are TGTGCCACCCACAGGGTCGCTGAGCAGTTCTTC.

Many counts were recorded for this clonotype. The rearrangement joins TRBV5-6 to TRBJ2-7; 8 bases agree with TRBD2. From germline, CDR1 is SGHDT and CDR2 YYEEEE. J gave up 0 bases and V 4 bases, and 3 bases lay outside the gene matches. The CDR3 consists of 14 residues. The CDR3 loop is CASSGSGSSYEQYF. Written as DNA, the CDR3 is TGTGCCAGCAGCGGCAGCGGGAGCTCCTACGAGCAGTACTTC. Variable domain in full (rest from reference TRBV5-6 and TRBJ2-7): DAGVTQSPTHLIKTRGQQVTLRCSPKSGHDTVSWYQQALGQGPQFIFQYYEEEERQRGNFPDRFSGHQFPNYSSELNVNALLLGDSALYLCASSGSGSSYEQYFGPGTRLTVT.

The chain is built from TRBV27 and TRBJ2-5; D possibly corresponds to TRBD2 (5 bases). The V gene's germline CDR1 is MNHEY and CDR2 SMNVEV (reference sequence). Between the trimmed V and J ends, which lost 0 bases and 2 bases, there was a span of 10 bases. This CDR3 has 15 amino acids. CDR3: CASSLSRAAQETQYF. The CDR3 coding sequence is TGTGCCAGCAGTTTATCGAGGGCAGCACAAGAGACCCAGTACTTC.